This T cell receptor beta chain is drawn from a study of shared clonotypes between healthy human individuals. General study results and limits: A handful of donors held 5% to 5.5% of naive CD4 clonotypes in common. There were few donors, and this limited the genetic and exposure-history diversity represented. Incompleteness in sorted-subset sequencing, despite large depth, was shown by rarefaction.

Genomic DNA of each subset was evenly split across several immunoSEQ plates. Measured with immunoSEQ multiplex PCR; TCRdb has only the in-frame clones, and not every one. The repertoire consists of approximately 980,000 clones, with approximately 80% occurring once and the leading ten covering around 1.5%. Note on this clone: The antigen remains undetermined.

This receptor was obtained from a man aged 18-30 years in good health. Sequencing was performed on memory CD4+ T cells sorted from blood. The subset denotes: CD45RA-negative fraction.

CDR3 region: CASSQPNREGQPQHF. The CDR3 nucleotides are TGCGCCAGCAGCCAACCCAACAGGGAGGGGCAGCCCCAGCATTTT. The V and J genes are TRBV4-3 and TRBJ1-5; D perhaps matches TRBD1 (6 bases). Looked up from germline, CDR1 is LGHNA and CDR2 is YSLEER. Trimming pared 2 bases from V and 7 bases from J, leaving 15 bases between. The CDR3 length is 15 residues.